A single sample is the source of the 23 T cell receptor beta chains below, sequenced in a study of blood T cell repertoires in COVID-19. Clones were read by immunoSEQ multiplex PCR, and TCRdb kept only the in-frame ones, dropping some. The sample lists 200,000 or so clones; around 81% were seen once. Sequencing input: peripheral blood. All receptors derive from an elderly woman with COVID-19, enrolled during active disease.

The chain links TRBV30 to TRBJ2-2; 7 nucleotides match TRBD2. CDR1 is GTSNPN, CDR2 SVGIG, per germline (reference sequence). CDR3 length equals 16 residues. The V and J ends lost 3 bases and 4 bases, in that order; junction bases with no gene match: 11. The CDR3 nucleotides are TGTGCCTGGAGCCCCACGGGGGGAATTAGCACCGGGGAGCTGTTTTTT. It encodes CAWSPTGGISTGELFF.

The rearrangement uses TRBV6-2 or TRBV6-3 and TRBJ2-5, with TRBD2 matching 10 bases. Germline CDR1 is MNHEY and CDR2 is SVGEGT. The CDR3 has 16 amino acids. Unmatched junction bases numbered 4, after V lost 2 bases and J lost 1 base. The CDR3 sequence: CASSYLAGEIQETQYF. The CDR3 coding sequence is TGTGCCAGCAGTTACCTAGCGGGGGAGATCCAAGAGACCCAGTACTTC.

This chain joins TRBV5-8 and TRBJ2-1, with a weak D call TRBD1 (5 bases). The CDR3 consists of 15 residues. Trimming shortened V by 0 bases and J by 0 bases, and 7 bases separated the two germline ends. CDR1 is SGHTS and CDR2 is YDEGEE in the germline V gene. CDR3 DNA: TGTGCCAGCAGCTTGGGGGGCAGCTCCTACAATGAGCAGTTCTTC. Its protein is CASSLGGSSYNEQFF.

This clone was observed once. The chain employs TRBV12-3 or TRBV12-4 and TRBJ1-2; D is uncertain. Deletions cut 9 bases from V and 0 bases from J, with 11 bases between. This CDR3 has 13 amino acids. In DNA form, the CDR3 reads TGTGCCAGTGCGATCTCCCCTAACTATGGCTACACCTTC. It is translated as CASAISPNYGYTF.

This clone was recorded once. The V and J genes are TRBV4-1 and TRBJ1-2; D gene uncertain. V was shortened by 0 bases and J by 3 bases, with 23 bases between the two germline ends. From germline, CDR1 is MGHRA and CDR2 YSYEKL. The CDR3 has 19 amino acids. Here the CDR3 reads CASSQDLRQRSRGYYGYTF. CDR3 nucleotide sequence: TGCGCCAGCAGCCAAGATCTGCGCCAGCGGAGCCGAGGTTACTATGGCTACACCTTC.

J is TRBJ2-7 and V is TRBV6-5, with D uncertain. Trimming removed 3 bases at V and 7 bases at J, with 22 bases between. The V gene's germline CDR1 is MNHEY and CDR2 SVGAGI. CDR3 length equals 16 residues. The chain's CDR3 is CASSYSFVVAESEQYF. The CDR3 nucleotides are TGTGCCAGCAGTTATTCTTTCGTGGTAGCCGAGAGTGAGCAGTACTTC.

The rearrangement links TRBV4-3 to TRBJ1-1; TRBD1 aligns across 7 bases. The CDR3 spans 15 residues. The V segment lost 4 bases and the J segment 7 bases; nucleotides outside the gene matches: 12. Germline CDR1 is LGHNA and CDR2 is YSLEER. The CDR3 loop reads CASSPSMTGFREAFF. CDR3 DNA sequence: TGCGCCAGCAGCCCATCGATGACAGGGTTTCGTGAAGCTTTCTTT.

The CDR3 here is CASSKAPSGQGGEQYF. The DNA of the CDR3 is TGTGCCAGCAGCAAAGCGCCTTCGGGACAGGGGGGCGAGCAGTACTTC. The chain is built from TRBV21-1 and TRBJ2-7; the table calls TRBD1, which could not be checked here. TRBV21-1 is an annotated pseudogene. The CDR3 is 16 residues long.

The gene calls are TRBV6-5 and TRBJ2-2; D not resolved. The CDR3 runs 13 residues. Trimming stripped 2 bases from V and 4 bases from J, with 5 bases between. Germline V gene sequence: CDR1 MNHEY, CDR2 SVGAGI. This CDR3 reads CASSYGSTGELFF. CDR3 bases: TGTGCCAGCAGTTACGGCAGCACCGGGGAGCTGTTTTTT.

V and J are TRBV4-1 and TRBJ1-4, with a weak D call TRBD1 (6 bases). This CDR3 comprises 17 residues. The V end lost 3 bases, the J end lost 4 bases, and 18 bases lay between the germline ends. The V gene's germline CDR1 is MGHRA and CDR2 YSYEKL. The CDR3 loop is CASSQGASSSYNEKLFF. In DNA, the CDR3 is TGCGCCAGCAGCCAGGGGGCGAGTTCCTCTTATAATGAAAAACTGTTTTTT.

To note about this clone: An end of the junction does not agree with germline; a read error may underlie this. V usage is TRBV3-1 (or the pseudogene TRBV3-2) and J usage is TRBJ1-2, with D hard to call. This CDR3 contains 12 residues. Per germline, CDR1 LGHDT and CDR2 YNNKEL (reference sequence). The CDR3 nucleotides are TGTGCCAGCAGCTCCCTGACCGACTCCTCCTACTTC. It specifies CASSSLTDSSYF.

V usage is TRBV29-1 and J usage is TRBJ2-1; D remains ambiguous. CDR1 is SQVTM and CDR2 is ANQGSEA in the germline V gene. V was pared by 5 bases and J by 2 bases, with 16 bases between. The CDR3 extends over 15 amino acids. The CDR3 DNA reads as TGCAGCGTTTTGATTCCTAGGAGTACCTACAATGAGCAGTTCTTC. Translated: CSVLIPRSTYNEQFF.

This clone was detected once. The rearrangement joins TRBV6-1 to TRBJ1-2; no reliable D call. This CDR3 has 13 residues. Germline CDR1 is MNHNS and CDR2 is SASEGT. V was pared by 5 bases and J by 8 bases, with 15 bases between. CDR3 nucleotide sequence: TGTGCCAGCAGTTTCGAGGGAGCGGGGGGCTACACCTTC. This translates into CASSFEGAGGYTF.

The chain joins TRBV10-1 to TRBJ2-3; 10 bases agree with TRBD1. J gave up 4 bases and V 0 bases, and 10 bases lay outside the gene matches. Looked up from germline, CDR1 is WNHNN and CDR2 is SYGVQD (reference sequence). The CDR3 runs 18 residues. This CDR3 is CASSESPRGQGSPDTQYF. For the CDR3, the DNA is TGCGCCAGCAGTGAGTCTCCCCGGGGACAGGGGTCCCCAGATACGCAGTATTTT.

This clone was recorded once. The chain combines TRBV9 with TRBJ2-3; the D gene is possibly TRBD2 (5 bases). The germline V gene has CDR1 SGDLS and CDR2 YYNGEE. Trimming left V 3 bases short and J 3 bases short, with 8 bases between. The CDR3 sequence is 13 residues long. The DNA of the CDR3 is TGTGCCAGCAGCGCCTGGACTACAGATACGCAGTATTTT. As protein: CASSAWTTDTQYF.

The chain recombines TRBV25-1 with TRBJ2-3, with 7 bases lining up with TRBD2. With 8 bases clipped from V and 3 bases from J, the junction kept 2 bases outside the gene matches. The CDR3 spans 12 residues. In germline, CDR1 is MGHDK, CDR2 SYGVNS. The CDR3 sequence is CASGGETDTQYF. The CDR3 nucleotides read TGTGCCAGCGGGGGGGAAACAGATACGCAGTATTTT.

V and J are TRBV2 and TRBJ2-3; 13 nucleotides line up with TRBD2. Trimming cost V 9 bases and J 5 bases; bases outside gene matches: 5. The CDR3 extends over 14 amino acids. Germline assignment: CDR1 SNHLY and CDR2 FYNNEI. This chain's CDR3 is CASTGLAGEDTQYF. CDR3 nucleotide sequence: TGTGCCAGTACCGGACTAGCGGGGGAAGATACGCAGTATTTT.

This clone was observed once. The chain employs TRBV4-2 and TRBJ2-3; 13 bases line up with TRBD2. Germline CDR1 is LGHNA and CDR2 is YNFKEQ. The V gene end was trimmed by 0 bases and the J gene end by 2 bases; junction bases not matched to a gene: 2. CDR3 length: 17 residues. CDR3 loop: CASSQDGLAGDTDTQYF. The CDR3 DNA reads TGTGCCAGCAGCCAAGATGGACTAGCGGGAGACACAGATACGCAGTATTTT.

The gene calls are TRBV10-3 and TRBJ2-7, with D possibly TRBD1 on 6 matching bases. The germline V gene encodes CDR1 ENHRY and CDR2 SYGVKD. This CDR3 spans 13 amino acids. V lost 1 base to trimming and J lost 5 bases, with 9 bases between them. CDR3 nucleotide sequence: TGTGCCATCAGTGAGTGGACAGTAGACGAGCAGTACTTC. As protein: CAISEWTVDEQYF.

The chain combines TRBV11-3 with TRBJ2-1, with TRBD2 matching over 11 bases. This CDR3 region has 16 residues. The V gene end was trimmed by 5 bases and the J gene end by 5 bases; junction bases not matched to a gene: 8. The germline V gene encodes CDR1 SGHNT and CDR2 YENEEA. The CDR3 nucleotides read TGTGCCAGCAGCAACTTACTAGCGGGAGTAAACAATGAGCAGTTCTTC. Protein sequence: CASSNLLAGVNNEQFF. Full variable domain (remainder filled in from reference TRBV11-3 and TRBJ2-1): EAGVVQSPRYKIIEKKQPVAFWCNPISGHNTLYWYLQNLGQGPELLIRYENEEAVDDSQLPKDRFSAERLKGVDSTLKIQPAELGDSAVYLCASSNLLAGVNNEQFFGPGTRLTVL.

The rearrangement joins TRBV6-5 to TRBJ2-1; 8 nucleotides agree with TRBD2. Germline CDR1 and CDR2: MNHEY and SVGAGI. The V and J ends lost 6 bases and 6 bases, in that order; junction bases with no gene match: 10. This CDR3 is 15 amino acids long. The CDR3 nucleotides read TGTGCCAGCAGCGATCGGGGACTAGGGGGCAATGAGCAGTTCTTC. The encoded protein is CASSDRGLGGNEQFF.

This chain connects TRBV5-4 to TRBJ2-1; D is undetermined. Germline V gene lookup returns CDR1 SGHNT and CDR2 YYREEE (reference sequence). Trimming took 4 bases from V and 6 from J, leaving 14 bases between them. This CDR3 has 14 amino acids. The CDR3 DNA reads as TGTGCCAGCAGCCCCGTCACCAGTGGCAATGAGCAGTTCTTC. Protein: CASSPVTSGNEQFF.

The chain has TRBV7-8 and TRBJ1-2; weak D call: TRBD1 (5 bases). Per germline, CDR1 SGHVS and CDR2 FQNEAQ. V was cut by 6 bases and J by 8 bases, with 19 bases left in between. This CDR3 comprises 14 residues. The CDR3: CASSMGGDRRGYTF. The DNA for the CDR3 is TGTGCCAGCAGTATGGGGGGGGACCGAAGGGGCTACACCTTC.